This paragraph reports one T cell receptor (beta chain). This sample stems from a study of CD8+CD57+ T cells in acquired aplastic anemia. Study summary: Isolated CD4+ and CD8+ cells, once sorted, yielded DNA averaging around 3 ug.

V was clipped by 3 bases and J by 6 bases, with 20 bases between them. CDR3 length: 17 residues. Germline-derived CDR1 and CDR2 are KGHDR and SFDVKD. Genomic DNA, serving as template, underwent TCR beta VDJ and CDR3 profiling. A single record per CDR3 protein comes from TCRdb applying MiXCR to the reads. The sample has about 150,000 distinct CDR3 sequences; over 50% are singletons. Patients who underwent sequencing had shown CD8+CD57+ cell expansion by flow cytometry. A severe acquired aplastic anemia diagnosis applied to all patients. Receipt of therapy had not occurred in any patient by the time of blood sampling.

The sequencing input was sorted CD4+, CD8+, or CD8+CD57+ T cells (not recorded which) from PBMCs. The V and J genes are TRBV24-1 and TRBJ2-1, with a weak D call TRBD2 (7 bases). This TCR was recovered from a human donor with aplastic anemia. The CDR3 reads CATSDREVRGPVNEQFF. The CDR3 nucleotides read TGTGCCACCAGTGATCGGGAGGTGCGGGGGCCCGTCAATGAGCAGTTCTTC.